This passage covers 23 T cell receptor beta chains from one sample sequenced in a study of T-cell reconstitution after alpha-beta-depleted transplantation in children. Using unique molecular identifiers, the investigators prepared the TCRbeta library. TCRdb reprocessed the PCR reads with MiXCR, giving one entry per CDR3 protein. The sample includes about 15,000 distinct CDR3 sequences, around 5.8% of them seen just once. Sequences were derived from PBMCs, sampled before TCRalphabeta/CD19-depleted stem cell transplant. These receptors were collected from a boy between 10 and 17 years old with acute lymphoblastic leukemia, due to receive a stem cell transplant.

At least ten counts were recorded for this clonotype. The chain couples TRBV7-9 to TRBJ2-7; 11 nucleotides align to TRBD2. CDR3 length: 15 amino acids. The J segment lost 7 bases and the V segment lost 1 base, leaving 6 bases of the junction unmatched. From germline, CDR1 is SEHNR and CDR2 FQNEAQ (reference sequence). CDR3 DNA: TGTGCCAGCAGCTTAGAACTAGCGGGGGCGGGAGAGCAGTACTTC. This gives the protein CASSLELAGAGEQYF.

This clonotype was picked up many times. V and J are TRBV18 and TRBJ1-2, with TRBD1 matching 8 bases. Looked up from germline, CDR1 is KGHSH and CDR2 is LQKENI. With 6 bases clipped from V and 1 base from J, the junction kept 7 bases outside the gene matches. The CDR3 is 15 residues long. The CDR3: CASSPGTGYNYGYTF. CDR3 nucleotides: TGTGCCAGCTCGCCCGGGACAGGATATAACTATGGCTACACCTTC.

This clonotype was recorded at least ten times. The CDR3 here is CARSPLAGELNEQYF. CDR3 bases: TGTGCCAGAAGCCCACTAGCGGGAGAGCTAAACGAGCAGTACTTC. The rearrangement links TRBV7-9 to TRBJ2-7, with 11 bases fitting TRBD2. The CDR3 has 15 residues. The V segment lost 9 bases and the J segment 5 bases; nucleotides outside the gene matches: 12. CDR1 and CDR2 from the germline V gene are SEHNR and FQNEAQ (reference sequence).

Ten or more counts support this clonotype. The CDR3 loop reads CASSQDVRDTEAFF. CDR3 sequence (DNA): TGTGCCAGCAGCCAAGATGTAAGGGACACTGAAGCTTTCTTT. The chain has TRBV4-2 and TRBJ1-1; D is undetermined. Germline-derived CDR1 and CDR2 are LGHNA and YNFKEQ. V shed 0 bases and J shed 3 bases, with 8 bases lying between them. This CDR3 is built from 14 residues.

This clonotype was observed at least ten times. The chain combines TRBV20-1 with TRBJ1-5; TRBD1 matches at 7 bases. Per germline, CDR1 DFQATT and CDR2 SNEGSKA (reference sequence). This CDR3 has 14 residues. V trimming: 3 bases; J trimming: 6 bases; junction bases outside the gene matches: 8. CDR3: CSARGRGSTQPQHF. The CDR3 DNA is TGCAGTGCTAGGGGCAGGGGGTCCACTCAGCCCCAGCATTTT.

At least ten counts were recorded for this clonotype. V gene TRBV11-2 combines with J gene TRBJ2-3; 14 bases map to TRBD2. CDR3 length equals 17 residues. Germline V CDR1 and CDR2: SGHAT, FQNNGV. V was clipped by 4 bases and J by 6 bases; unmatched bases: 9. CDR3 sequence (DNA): TGTGCCAGCAGCTATAGACTAGCGGGGGGGGGAACCGATACGCAGTATTTT. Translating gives CASSYRLAGGGTDTQYF.

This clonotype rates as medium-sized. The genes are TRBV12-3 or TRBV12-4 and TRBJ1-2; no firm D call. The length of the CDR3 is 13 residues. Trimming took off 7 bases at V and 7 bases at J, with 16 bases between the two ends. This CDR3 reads CASTPTFVSGYTF. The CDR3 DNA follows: TGTGCCAGCACCCCAACCTTTGTTTCTGGCTACACCTTC.

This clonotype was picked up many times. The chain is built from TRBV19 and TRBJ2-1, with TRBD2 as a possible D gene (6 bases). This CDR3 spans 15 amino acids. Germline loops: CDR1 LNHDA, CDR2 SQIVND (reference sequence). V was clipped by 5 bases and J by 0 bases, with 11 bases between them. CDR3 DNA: TGTGCCAGTAGTCCTAGCGCGAGCTCCTACAATGAGCAGTTCTTC. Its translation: CASSPSASSYNEQFF.

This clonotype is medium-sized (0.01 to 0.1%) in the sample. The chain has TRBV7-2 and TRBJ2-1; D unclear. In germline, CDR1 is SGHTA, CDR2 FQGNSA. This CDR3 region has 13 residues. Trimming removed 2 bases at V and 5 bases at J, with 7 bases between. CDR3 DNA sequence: TGTGCCAGCAGCTTAACTCCCGACAATGAGCAGTTCTTC. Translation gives CASSLTPDNEQFF. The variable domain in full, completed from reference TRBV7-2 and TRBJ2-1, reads GAGVSQSPSNKVTEKGKDVELRCDPISGHTALYWYRQSLGQGLEFLIYFQGNSAPDKSGLPSDRFSAERTGGSVSTLTIQRTQQEDSAVYLCASSLTPDNEQFFGPGTRLTVL.

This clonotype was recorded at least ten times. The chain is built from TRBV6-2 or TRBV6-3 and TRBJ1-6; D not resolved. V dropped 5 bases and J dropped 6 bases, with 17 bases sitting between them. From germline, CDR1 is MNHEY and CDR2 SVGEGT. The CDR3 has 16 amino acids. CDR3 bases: TGTGCCAGCAGTCACCTGGCAGGCGCGGCTAATTCACCCCTCCACTTT. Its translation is CASSHLAGAANSPLHF.

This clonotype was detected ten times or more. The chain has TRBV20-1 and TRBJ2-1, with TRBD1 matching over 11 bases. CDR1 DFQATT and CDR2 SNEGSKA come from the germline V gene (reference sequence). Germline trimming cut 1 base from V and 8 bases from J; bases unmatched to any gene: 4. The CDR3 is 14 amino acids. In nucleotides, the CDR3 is TGCAGTGCTAGAGGGGACAGGGGGTTTTATGAGCAGTTCTTC. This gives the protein CSARGDRGFYEQFF.

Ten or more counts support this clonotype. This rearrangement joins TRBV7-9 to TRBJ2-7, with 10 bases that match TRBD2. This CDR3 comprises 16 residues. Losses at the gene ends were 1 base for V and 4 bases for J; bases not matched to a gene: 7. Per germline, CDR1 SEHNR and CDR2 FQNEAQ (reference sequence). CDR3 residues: CASSLESSGRPYEQYF. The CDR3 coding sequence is TGTGCCAGCAGCTTAGAATCTAGCGGGAGACCTTACGAGCAGTACTTC.

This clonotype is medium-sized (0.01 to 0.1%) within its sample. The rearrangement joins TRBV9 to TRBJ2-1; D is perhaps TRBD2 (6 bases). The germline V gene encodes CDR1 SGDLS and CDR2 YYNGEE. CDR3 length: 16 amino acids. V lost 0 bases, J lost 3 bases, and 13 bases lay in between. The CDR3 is CASSVVGGSLYNEQFF. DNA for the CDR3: TGTGCCAGCAGCGTAGTTGGGGGGTCACTCTACAATGAGCAGTTCTTC.

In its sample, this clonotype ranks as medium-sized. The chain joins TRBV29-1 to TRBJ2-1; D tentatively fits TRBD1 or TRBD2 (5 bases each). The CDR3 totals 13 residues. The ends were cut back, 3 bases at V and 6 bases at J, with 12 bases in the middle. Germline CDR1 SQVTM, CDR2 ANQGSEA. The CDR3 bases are TGCAGCGTTGACGGGGCGAAGGCCAATGAGCAGTTCTTC. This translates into CSVDGAKANEQFF.

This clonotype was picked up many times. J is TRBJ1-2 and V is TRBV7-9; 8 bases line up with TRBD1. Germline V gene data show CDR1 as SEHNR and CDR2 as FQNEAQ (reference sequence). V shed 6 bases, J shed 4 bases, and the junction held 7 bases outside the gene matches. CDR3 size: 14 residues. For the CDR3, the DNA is TGTGCCAGCAGTCGCTCGACAGGGGTCTATGGCTACACCTTC. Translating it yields CASSRSTGVYGYTF.

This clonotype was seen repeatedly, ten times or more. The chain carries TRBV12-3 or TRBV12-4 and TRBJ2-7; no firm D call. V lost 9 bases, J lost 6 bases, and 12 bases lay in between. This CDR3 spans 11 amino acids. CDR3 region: CASSKFGEQYF. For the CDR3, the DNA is TGTGCCAGTTCTAAGTTTGGCGAGCAGTACTTC.

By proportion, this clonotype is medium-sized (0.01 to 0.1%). The CDR3 protein is CASSLSAGGTDTQYF. DNA for the CDR3: TGTGCCAGCAGCTTGTCAGCGGGCGGCACAGATACGCAGTATTTT. This chain connects TRBV7-9 to TRBJ2-3, with a weak D call TRBD2 (6 bases). Germline V gene sequence: CDR1 SEHNR, CDR2 FQNEAQ (reference sequence). Trimming removed 3 bases from V and 1 base from J, with 11 bases in between. The length of the CDR3 is 15 residues.

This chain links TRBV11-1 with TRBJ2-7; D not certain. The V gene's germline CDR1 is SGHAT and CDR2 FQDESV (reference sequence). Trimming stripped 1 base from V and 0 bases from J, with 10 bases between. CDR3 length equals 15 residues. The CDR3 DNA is TGTGCCAGCAGCTTAGAAGCAGTCAACTCCTACGAGCAGTACTTC. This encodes CASSLEAVNSYEQYF.

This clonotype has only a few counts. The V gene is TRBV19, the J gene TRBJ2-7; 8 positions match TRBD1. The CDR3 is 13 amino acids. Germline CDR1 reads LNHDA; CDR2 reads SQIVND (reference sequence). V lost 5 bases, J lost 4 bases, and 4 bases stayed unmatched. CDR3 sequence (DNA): TGTGCCAGTAGTCGGCAGGGGGCTTACGAGCAGTACTTC. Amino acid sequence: CASSRQGAYEQYF.

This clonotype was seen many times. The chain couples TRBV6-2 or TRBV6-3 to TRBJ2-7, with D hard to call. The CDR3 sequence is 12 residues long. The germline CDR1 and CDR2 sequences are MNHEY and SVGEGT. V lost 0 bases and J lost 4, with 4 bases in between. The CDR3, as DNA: TGTGCCAGCAGTTACTCGGCGTACGAGCAGTACTTC. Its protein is CASSYSAYEQYF.

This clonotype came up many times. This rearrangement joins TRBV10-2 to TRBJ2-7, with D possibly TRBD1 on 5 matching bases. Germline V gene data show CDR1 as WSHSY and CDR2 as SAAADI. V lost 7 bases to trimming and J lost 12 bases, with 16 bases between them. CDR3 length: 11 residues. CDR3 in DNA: TGCGCCAGCACCCTAGGGGCGCTCCTGTACTTC. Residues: CASTLGALLYF.

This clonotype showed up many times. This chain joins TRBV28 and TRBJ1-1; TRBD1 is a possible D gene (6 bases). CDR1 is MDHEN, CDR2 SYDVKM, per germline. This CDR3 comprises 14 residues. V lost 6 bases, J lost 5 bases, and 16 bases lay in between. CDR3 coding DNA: TGTGCCAGCAGACCGGACAGACGAACTACTGAAGCTTTCTTT. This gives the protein CASRPDRRTTEAFF.

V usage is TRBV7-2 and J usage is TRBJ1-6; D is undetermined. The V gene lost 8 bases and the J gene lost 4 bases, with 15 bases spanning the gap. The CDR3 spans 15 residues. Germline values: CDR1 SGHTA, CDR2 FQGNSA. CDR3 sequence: CASFLAVQYNSPLHF. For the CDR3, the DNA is TGTGCCAGCTTCTTAGCAGTGCAGTATAATTCACCCCTCCACTTT.